Below, 24 T cell receptor beta chains from the same sample are listed, as sequenced in a study of T cells in severe cutaneous drug reactions. Bulk and single-cell libraries used iRepertoire multiplex PCR with TCR subtype-specific primers. TCRdb re-called the multiplex PCR reads; one entry per CDR3 protein, DNA not given. The sample shows tens of thousands of distinct CDR3 sequences, and just under 7.5% sits with its ten largest clones. The donors had carbamazepine-induced Stevens-Johnson syndrome or toxic epidermal necrolysis. Specimen: PBMCs. The receptors originated from a human donor with toxic epidermal necrolysis, a severe cutaneous drug reaction.

CDR3 in amino acids: CASSVRLLAGGVNEQFF. The rearrangement joins TRBV9 to TRBJ2-1; TCRdb designates TRBD2, a call that cannot be tested without DNA. Germline V CDR1 and CDR2: SGDLS, YYNGEE. The CDR3 consists of 17 residues.

The chain employs TRBV28 and TRBJ2-1. CDR1 is MDHEN, CDR2 SYDVKM, per germline. The CDR3 is 12 residues long. CDR3 amino acids: CASSVFRAEQFF.

This chain's CDR3 is CASSPGLAGAYEQYF. This chain uses TRBV19 with TRBJ2-7; absent DNA, TCRdb's TRBD2 call cannot be checked. Looked up from germline, CDR1 is LNHDA and CDR2 is SQIVND (reference sequence). This CDR3 spans 15 amino acids.

The rearrangement joins TRBV28 to TRBJ1-2; lacking DNA, the TRBD1 call made by TCRdb goes unchecked. This CDR3 has 15 amino acids. From germline, CDR1 is MDHEN and CDR2 SYDVKM. CDR3 protein: CASSPEGGGNYGYTF.

This chain connects TRBV6-2 or TRBV6-3 to TRBJ2-3; TCRdb names TRBD2, which stays unverified in the absence of DNA. Germline V lookup: CDR1 MNHEY, CDR2 SVGEGT. This CDR3 contains 16 residues. The CDR3 protein is CASSYSRTSGGRTQYF.

The V call is TRBV5-6, the J call TRBJ1-1. CDR1 and CDR2 (germline): SGHDT, YYEEEE. There are 15 residues in the CDR3. CDR3 region: CASSLHPEGITEAFF.

This clonotype is deemed medium-sized by its frequency. This chain joins TRBV2 and TRBJ2-4; TCRdb's D call, TRBD1, is unchecked because there is no DNA. This CDR3 is built from 12 residues. Per the germline V gene, CDR1 is SNHLY and CDR2 is FYNNEI. CDR3 loop: CASTGAKNIQYF.

The chain has TRBV10-3 and TRBJ2-5; TCRdb's D gene call, TRBD2, goes unchecked for lack of DNA. Germline values: CDR1 ENHRY, CDR2 SYGVKD. There are 14 residues in the CDR3. This chain's CDR3 is CAISASGNQETQYF.

V usage is TRBV2 and J usage is TRBJ2-1; TCRdb returns TRBD2, unconfirmable since there is no DNA. The CDR3 has 20 amino acids. Germline V gene lookup returns CDR1 SNHLY and CDR2 FYNNEI. The CDR3 reads CASSSVEVTSGTRVYNEQFF.

CDR3 sequence reads: CSARSGGADTEAFF. This sequence joins TRBV20-1 and TRBJ1-1. The CDR3 is 14 amino acids. Germline CDR1 DFQATT, CDR2 SNEGSKA (reference sequence).

The CDR3 here is CSVVQADYGYTF. J is TRBJ1-2 and V is TRBV29-1. The CDR3 is made up of 12 amino acids. CDR1 and CDR2 (germline): SQVTM, ANQGSEA.

The chain links TRBV28 to TRBJ1-1. Germline assignment: CDR1 MDHEN and CDR2 SYDVKM. The CDR3 covers 11 residues. This chain's CDR3 is CASGRNTEAFF.

The chain combines TRBV7-8 with TRBJ2-5; with no DNA, the TCRdb D assignment of TRBD1 cannot be verified. The CDR3 spans 15 residues. Per germline, CDR1 SGHVS and CDR2 FQNEAQ. The CDR3: CASSLRGPRRETQYF.

J is TRBJ2-7 and V is TRBV5-1; lacking DNA, the TRBD1 call made by TCRdb goes unchecked. Looked up from germline, CDR1 is SGHRS and CDR2 is YFSETQ. The CDR3 is made up of 16 amino acids. The CDR3 loop reads CASSLYGTGATYEQYF.

The CDR3 protein is CASGGQSTAEAFF. The V and J genes are TRBV2 and TRBJ1-1; TCRdb picks TRBD1, but there is no DNA to check that call. CDR1 is SNHLY, CDR2 FYNNEI, per germline. This CDR3 has 13 amino acids.

The V and J genes are TRBV7-3 and TRBJ1-2; TCRdb picks TRBD1, but there is no DNA to check that call. Germline lookup yields CDR1 SGHTA and CDR2 FQGTGA. The length of the CDR3 is 13 residues. The chain's CDR3 is CASSEGQGYGYTF.

V is TRBV28 and J is TRBJ1-6; with no DNA, the TCRdb D assignment of TRBD1 cannot be verified. The CDR3 is 14 amino acids. From germline, CDR1 is MDHEN and CDR2 SYDVKM. CDR3 protein: CASSFGGHYSPLHF.

In terms of frequency, this clonotype is medium-sized. The CDR3 loop is CASSVAPGGTYQETQYF. The V gene is TRBV9, the J gene TRBJ2-5; TCRdb picks TRBD1, but there is no DNA to check that call. Germline loops: CDR1 SGDLS, CDR2 YYNGEE. This CDR3 region has 17 residues.

Measured by frequency, this clonotype is medium-sized (0.01 to 0.1%). This chain links TRBV29-1 with TRBJ2-7. The length of the CDR3 is 13 residues. Germline CDR1 reads SQVTM; CDR2 reads ANQGSEA. The CDR3 loop reads CSVARGRAYEQYF.

This clonotype ranks as medium-sized in terms of frequency. This rearrangement joins TRBV11-1 to TRBJ2-7; TCRdb's D call of TRBD2 is untestable without DNA. CDR1 and CDR2 (germline): SGHAT, FQDESV (reference sequence). The CDR3 loop spans 15 amino acids. This chain's CDR3 is CASTSSGRALHEQYF. Using reference TRBV11-1 and TRBJ2-7 for the parts outside the CDR3, the full variable domain is EAEVAQSPRYKITEKSQAVAFWCDPISGHATLYWYRQILGQGPELLVQFQDESVVDDSQLPKDRFSAERLKGVDSTLKIQPAELGDSAMYLCASTSSGRALHEQYFGPGTRLTVT.

The chain employs TRBV18 and TRBJ2-1. The CDR3 has 12 residues. Germline lookup yields CDR1 KGHSH and CDR2 LQKENI. The CDR3: CASSPQGDEQFF.

The chain links TRBV7-2 to TRBJ2-7; TCRdb returns TRBD1, unconfirmable since there is no DNA. The CDR3 is 15 amino acids. Germline CDR1 and CDR2: SGHTA and FQGNSA. The chain's CDR3 is CASSFRLDKTYEQYF. The full variable domain, its missing parts supplied by reference TRBV7-2 and TRBJ2-7, is GAGVSQSPSNKVTEKGKDVELRCDPISGHTALYWYRQSLGQGLEFLIYFQGNSAPDKSGLPSDRFSAERTGGSVSTLTIQRTQQEDSAVYLCASSFRLDKTYEQYFGPGTRLTVT.

CDR3 region: CAIRVESRGYTF. The genes are TRBV10-3 and TRBJ1-2. Germline CDR1 and CDR2: ENHRY and SYGVKD. The CDR3 contains 12 residues.

The chain combines TRBV20-1 with TRBJ2-5. The CDR3 extends over 13 amino acids. Germline V gene lookup returns CDR1 DFQATT and CDR2 SNEGSKA (reference sequence). The CDR3: CSAPRPGQETQYF.